This is a list of T cell receptor beta chains from one sample in a study of T cell responses to AZD1222 COVID-19 vaccine. Assay: immunoSEQ multiplex PCR; the TCRdb copy retains only in-frame clones and omits some. The data contain 120,000 to 150,000 clones, more than 85% of them seen just once; the ten biggest clones take up less than 5%. The source material was peripheral blood, sampled 28 days after the second AZD1222 dose. These receptors were taken from an adult who received the AZD1222 COVID-19 vaccine. Both conserved end residues are part of each CDR3. A D gene is named only where the DNA matches it firmly. The size of a clone is reported for some rows only, either as once, few or many, or as a class for expanded clones.

abundance	v_gene	d_gene	j_gene	CDR3aa	CDR3nt
.	TRBV5-1	.	TRBJ1-6	CASSLGSGVGTTSPLHF	TGCGCCAGCAGCTTGGGTTCCGGGGTAGGGACGACCTCACCCCTCCACTTT
.	TRBV19	TRBD1	TRBJ1-1	CASNPGQGNTEAFF	TGTGCCAGTAACCCGGGACAGGGGAACACTGAAGCTTTCTTT
once	TRBV6-2/TRBV6-3	.	TRBJ1-2	CASSYSLRDGYTF	TGTGCCAGCAGTTACTCGTTGAGGGATGGCTACACCTTC
.	TRBV10-1	TRBD1	TRBJ1-2	CASSLGQLIYDNYGYTF	TGCGCCAGCAGTTTGGGACAGCTTATCTATGATAACTATGGCTACACCTTC
once	TRBV9	.	TRBJ2-4	CASSAKPHLAKNIQYF	TGTGCCAGCAGCGCGAAGCCACACCTAGCCAAAAACATTCAGTACTTC
.	TRBV7-8	.	TRBJ2-3	CASSIGGSTDTQYF	TGTGCCAGCAGCATAGGGGGTTCCACAGATACGCAGTATTTT
.	TRBV4-2	.	TRBJ2-1	CASSQDPLFPDNEQFF	TGTGCCAGCAGCCAAGATCCTCTCTTCCCTGACAATGAGCAGTTCTTC
.	TRBV7-7	.	TRBJ2-1	CASSSNPGNEQFF	TGTGCCAGCAGCTCCAACCCGGGCAATGAGCAGTTCTTC
.	TRBV27	.	TRBJ1-5	CASRRRENQPQHF	TGTGCCAGCAGACGCAGGGAGAACCAGCCCCAGCATTTT
.	TRBV6-5	TRBD1	TRBJ1-4	CASSRRTGTFEKLFF	TGTGCCAGCAGTCGGCGGACAGGGACATTTGAAAAACTGTTTTTT
.	TRBV29-1	TRBD1	TRBJ1-1	CSVRSGTGRTEAFF	TGCAGCGTTCGAAGCGGGACAGGGCGGACTGAAGCTTTCTTT
.	TRBV19	.	TRBJ1-3	CASSWDKDSGNTIYF	TGTGCCAGTAGCTGGGACAAGGACTCTGGAAACACCATATATTTT
.	TRBV18	.	TRBJ1-1	CASSPPAGRVNTEAFF	TGTGCCAGCTCACCACCGGCTGGGCGAGTGAACACTGAAGCTTTCTTT
.	TRBV15	TRBD1	TRBJ1-2	CATSTSTGGYYGYTF	TGTGCCACCAGCACCTCGACAGGGGGTTACTATGGCTACACCTTC
.	TRBV4-2	.	TRBJ1-5	CASSRALRRDQPQHF	TGTGCCAGCAGCCGAGCTTTGAGAAGGGATCAGCCCCAGCATTTT
.	TRBV25-1	TRBD2	TRBJ2-3	CASSASGSVDTQYF	TGTGCCAGCAGTGCTAGCGGGAGTGTAGATACGCAGTATTTT
.	TRBV10-3	TRBD2	TRBJ2-1	CAISEWRTSGTGNEQFF	TGTGCCATCAGTGAGTGGCGGACTAGCGGGACGGGAAATGAGCAGTTCTTC
.	TRBV4-1	.	TRBJ2-3	CASSQKGPTDTQYF	TGCGCCAGCAGCCAAAAGGGACCTACAGATACGCAGTATTTT
.	TRBV6-5	.	TRBJ1-4	CASSYGVSQHNEKLFF	TGTGCCAGCAGTTATGGTGTATCCCAGCATAATGAAAAACTGTTTTTT
.	TRBV6-1	.	TRBJ1-5	CASSEVGNNQPQHF	TGTGCCAGCAGTGAAGTGGGGAACAATCAGCCCCAGCATTTT
.	TRBV27	.	TRBJ2-4	CASKSSDFDDIQYF	TGTGCCAGCAAATCATCGGACTTTGATGACATTCAGTACTTC
.	TRBV13	.	TRBJ2-7	CASSLAGRREQYF	TGTGCCAGCAGCTTAGCAGGGCGACGCGAGCAGTACTTC
.	TRBV7-2	.	TRBJ2-7	CASSRRGSNEQYF	TGTGCCAGCAGCCGCAGGGGTTCCAACGAGCAGTACTTC
.	TRBV19	.	TRBJ2-3	CASSIAQEQDTQYF	TGTGCCAGTAGTATAGCCCAGGAACAAGATACGCAGTATTTT
.	TRBV10-3	.	TRBJ1-5	CAISEQGNQPQHF	TGTGCCATCAGTGAACAGGGCAATCAGCCCCAGCATTTT
.	TRBV6-2/TRBV6-3	TRBD1	TRBJ1-5	CASSTRTGGGHQPQHF	TGTGCCAGCAGTACACGGACAGGGGGCGGCCATCAGCCCCAGCATTTT
once	TRBV6-2/TRBV6-3	.	TRBJ1-1	CASSETPGRVGTEAFF	TGTGCCAGCAGCGAAACTCCGGGACGGGTTGGCACTGAAGCTTTCTTT
.	TRBV5-1	.	TRBJ2-5	CASSLLRSQETQYF	TGCGCCAGCAGCTTGTTGCGATCTCAAGAGACCCAGTACTTC
.	TRBV12-5	.	TRBJ2-1	CASGLSAVYNEQFF	TGTGCTAGTGGTTTGTCGGCGGTTTACAATGAGCAGTTCTTC
.	TRBV6-5	.	TRBJ2-7	CASSYDPTRNEQYF	TGTGCCAGCAGTTACGACCCCACGAGGAACGAGCAGTACTTC
.	TRBV11-2	.	TRBJ2-3	CASSKTRPLSDTQYF	TGTGCCAGCAGCAAAACGCGCCCTCTATCAGATACGCAGTATTTT
.	TRBV5-1	.	TRBJ1-1	CASSPEPGRHMNTEAFF	TGCGCCAGCAGCCCAGAACCCGGACGGCACATGAACACTGAAGCTTTCTTT
.	TRBV28	.	TRBJ1-2	CASSTVNYGYTF	TGTGCCAGCAGTACAGTTAATTATGGCTACACCTTC
.	TRBV19	TRBD2	TRBJ2-3	CASGPGLAEPLITDTQYF	TGTGCCAGTGGCCCCGGACTAGCGGAACCATTAATCACAGATACGCAGTATTTT
.	TRBV12-3/TRBV12-4	.	TRBJ1-2	CASSFRTDYGYTF	TGTGCCAGCAGTTTCAGGACAGACTATGGCTACACCTTC